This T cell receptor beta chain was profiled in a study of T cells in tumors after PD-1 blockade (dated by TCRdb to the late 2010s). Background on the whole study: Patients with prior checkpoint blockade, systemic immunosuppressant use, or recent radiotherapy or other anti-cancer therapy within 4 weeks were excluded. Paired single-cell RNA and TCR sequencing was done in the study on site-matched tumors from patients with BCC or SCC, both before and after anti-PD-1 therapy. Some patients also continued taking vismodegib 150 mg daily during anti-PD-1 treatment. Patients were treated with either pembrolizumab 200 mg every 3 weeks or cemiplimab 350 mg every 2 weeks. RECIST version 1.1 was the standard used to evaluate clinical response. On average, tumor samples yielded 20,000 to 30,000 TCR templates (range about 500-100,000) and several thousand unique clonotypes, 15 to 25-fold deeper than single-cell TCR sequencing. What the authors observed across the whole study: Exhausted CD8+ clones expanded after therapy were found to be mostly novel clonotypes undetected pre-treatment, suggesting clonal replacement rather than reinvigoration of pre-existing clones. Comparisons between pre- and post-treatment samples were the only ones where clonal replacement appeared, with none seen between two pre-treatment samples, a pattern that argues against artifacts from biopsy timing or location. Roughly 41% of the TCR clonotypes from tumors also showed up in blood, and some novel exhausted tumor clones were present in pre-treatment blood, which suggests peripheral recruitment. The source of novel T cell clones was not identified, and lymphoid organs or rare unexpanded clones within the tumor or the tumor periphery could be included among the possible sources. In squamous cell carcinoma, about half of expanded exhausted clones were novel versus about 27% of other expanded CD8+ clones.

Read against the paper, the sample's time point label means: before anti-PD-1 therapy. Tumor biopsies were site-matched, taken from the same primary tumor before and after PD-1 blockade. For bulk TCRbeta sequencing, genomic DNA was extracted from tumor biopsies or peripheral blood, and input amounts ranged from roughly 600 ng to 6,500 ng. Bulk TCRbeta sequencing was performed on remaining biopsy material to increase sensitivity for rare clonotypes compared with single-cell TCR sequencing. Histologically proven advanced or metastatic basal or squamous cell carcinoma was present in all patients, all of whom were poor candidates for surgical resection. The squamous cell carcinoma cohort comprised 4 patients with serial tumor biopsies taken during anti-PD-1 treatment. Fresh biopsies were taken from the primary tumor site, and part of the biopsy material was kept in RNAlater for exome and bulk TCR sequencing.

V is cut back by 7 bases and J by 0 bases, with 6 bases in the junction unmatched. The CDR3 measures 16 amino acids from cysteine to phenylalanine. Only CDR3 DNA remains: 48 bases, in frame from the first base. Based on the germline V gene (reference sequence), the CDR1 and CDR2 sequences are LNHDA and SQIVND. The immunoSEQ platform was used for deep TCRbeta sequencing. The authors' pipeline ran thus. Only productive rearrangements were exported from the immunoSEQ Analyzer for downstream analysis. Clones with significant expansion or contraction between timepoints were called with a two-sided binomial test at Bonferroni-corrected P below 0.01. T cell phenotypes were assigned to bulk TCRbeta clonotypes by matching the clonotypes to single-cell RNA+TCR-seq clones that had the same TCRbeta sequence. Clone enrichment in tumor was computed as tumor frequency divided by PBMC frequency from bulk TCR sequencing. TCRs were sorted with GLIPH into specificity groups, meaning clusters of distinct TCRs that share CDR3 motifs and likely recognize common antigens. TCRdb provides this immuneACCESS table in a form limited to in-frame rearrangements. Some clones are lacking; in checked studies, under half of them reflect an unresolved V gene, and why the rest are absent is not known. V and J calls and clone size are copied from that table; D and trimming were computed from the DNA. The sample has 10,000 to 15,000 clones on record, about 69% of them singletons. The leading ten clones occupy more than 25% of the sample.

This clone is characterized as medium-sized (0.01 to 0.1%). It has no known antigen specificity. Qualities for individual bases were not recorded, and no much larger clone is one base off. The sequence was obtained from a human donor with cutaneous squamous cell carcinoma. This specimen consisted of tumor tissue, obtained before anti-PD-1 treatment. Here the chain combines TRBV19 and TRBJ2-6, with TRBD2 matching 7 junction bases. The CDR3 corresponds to CASTGGIHSGANVLTF. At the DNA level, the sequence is TGTGCCAGTACCGGGGGGATTCACTCTGGGGCCAACGTCCTGACTTTC.